These 15 T cell receptor beta chains came from one sample sequenced in a study of T-cell memory formation after mild COVID-19. MiXCR was run by TCRdb on the 5' RACE reads, yielding one entry per CDR3 protein. The data show some 450,000 distinct CDR3 sequences, approximately 19% seen once. The sample consisted of PBMCs or a T cell subset sorted from them (not recorded which). The receptors were gathered from a man aged 18 to 30 who had mild COVID-19 (a few samples of this study predate the infection). Cell type and time point are not known.

This clonotype was detected a few times. This chain joins TRBV4-1 and TRBJ2-7; no firm D call. The V gene's germline CDR1 is MGHRA and CDR2 YSYEKL. This CDR3 spans 15 amino acids. V lost 0 bases and J 1 base, leaving 10 bases between the germline ends. The chain's CDR3 is CASSQEPQRSYEQYF. The CDR3 DNA sequence: TGCGCCAGCAGCCAAGAGCCACAGAGATCCTACGAGCAGTACTTC.

This clonotype was observed a handful of times. V is TRBV20-1 and J is TRBJ2-3; D perhaps matches TRBD2 (6 bases). V was shortened by 5 bases and J by 1 base, with 13 bases between the two germline ends. The CDR3 is made up of 14 amino acids. Per germline, CDR1 DFQATT and CDR2 SNEGSKA (reference sequence). For the CDR3, the DNA is TGCAGTGCTCCGCTCGGCGGGGGCACAGATACGCAGTATTTT. Residues: CSAPLGGGTDTQYF.

This clonotype showed up just a few times. V gene TRBV7-6 combines with J gene TRBJ1-5; 7 bases align to TRBD1. Germline V gene sequence: CDR1 SGHVS, CDR2 FNYEAQ. V shed 6 bases and J 1 base; nucleotides not matched to a gene: 6. CDR3 length: 15 residues. The CDR3 loop is CASRETGASNQPQHF. The CDR3, as DNA: TGTGCCAGCAGAGAAACAGGGGCAAGCAATCAGCCCCAGCATTTT.

V and J are TRBV30 and TRBJ2-3; 7 nucleotides agree with TRBD2. The length of the CDR3 is 13 residues. With 2 bases clipped from V and 6 bases from J, the junction kept 5 bases outside the gene matches. Per germline, CDR1 GTSNPN and CDR2 SVGIG (reference sequence). The CDR3 loop is CAWSYGSGDTQYF. CDR3 nucleotide sequence: TGTGCCTGGAGTTATGGTAGCGGGGATACGCAGTATTTT. Full variable domain (missing parts from reference TRBV30 and TRBJ2-3): SQTIHQWPATLVQPVGSPLSLECTVEGTSNPNLYWYRQAAGRGLQLLFYSVGIGQISSEVPQNLSASRPQDRQFILSSKKLLLSDSGFYLCAWSYGSGDTQYFGPGTRLTVL.

This clonotype was counted a few times. This sequence joins TRBV10-1 and TRBJ2-1; D is unresolved. The germline CDR1 and CDR2 sequences are WNHNN and SYGVQD (reference sequence). The CDR3 contains 14 residues. V was trimmed by 2 bases and J by 6 bases, leaving 11 bases between them. The CDR3 loop is CASSEMKDRNEQFF. CDR3 DNA sequence: TGCGCCAGCAGTGAGATGAAGGACCGCAATGAGCAGTTCTTC.

This clonotype has more than one count but fewer than ten. The CDR3 region is CASSLLGGVNTF. Written as DNA, the CDR3 is TGCGCCAGCAGCTTGTTAGGAGGGGTGAACACCTTC. The V and J genes are TRBV5-1 and TRBJ1-2, with D possibly being TRBD1 (5 bases). V gave up 1 base and J gave up 12 bases, with 13 bases separating them. The CDR3 loop spans 12 amino acids. Per germline, CDR1 SGHRS and CDR2 YFSETQ.

This chain uses TRBV10-3 with TRBJ2-5; 8 bases are a match to TRBD2. Per the germline V gene, CDR1 is ENHRY and CDR2 is SYGVKD. The CDR3 is 14 residues long. Trimming removed 6 bases from V and 4 bases from J; junction bases left unmatched: 7. CDR3 nucleotide sequence: TGTGCCATCAGGAGCGGGGGAGAGGGAGAGACCCAGTACTTC. Residues: CAIRSGGEGETQYF.

This clonotype was recorded a few times. This chain connects TRBV6-5 to TRBJ1-4; D unclear. The ends were cut back, 5 bases at V and 5 bases at J, with 9 bases in the middle. The CDR3 is 13 amino acids. In germline, CDR1 is MNHEY, CDR2 SVGAGI. The CDR3 loop is CASSPRENEKLFF. In DNA, the CDR3 is TGTGCCAGCAGTCCCCGGGAGAATGAAAAACTGTTTTTT.

This clonotype was recorded at least ten times. The chain carries TRBV9 and TRBJ2-3; TRBD2 agrees at 8 bases. Germline V gene sequence: CDR1 SGDLS, CDR2 YYNGEE. V lost 6 bases and J lost 2; bases outside the gene matches: 8. The CDR3 consists of 15 residues. The DNA for the CDR3 is TGTGCCAGCACCCCGGGGGGGGCAATCACAGATACGCAGTATTTT. Residues: CASTPGGAITDTQYF.

The CDR3 DNA sequence: TGTGCCAGCAGTCCCCAGGGCCTCCCCGATGAGCAGTTCTTC. Translated, it gives CASSPQGLPDEQFF. The chain links TRBV12-3 or TRBV12-4 to TRBJ2-1; D may be TRBD1 (5 bases). The CDR3 loop spans 14 amino acids. The germline V and J ends were trimmed by 5 bases and 8 bases, with 16 bases remaining between them.

The chain couples TRBV7-9 to TRBJ1-2; perhaps TRBD1 as D (6 bases). The CDR3 has 17 residues. The V and J ends lost 6 bases and 1 base respectively, with 21 bases between them. The germline CDR1 and CDR2 sequences are SEHNR and FQNEAQ (reference sequence). CDR3 amino acids: CASSSSRGRGHNYGYTF. The CDR3 bases are TGTGCCAGCAGTTCATCACGGGGCAGGGGCCATAACTATGGCTACACCTTC.

A few counts support this clonotype. The chain joins TRBV20-1 to TRBJ1-2; D gene unclear. V lost 0 bases to trimming and J lost 4 bases, with 9 bases between them. The CDR3 runs to 13 residues. Germline V gives CDR1 DFQATT, CDR2 SNEGSKA (reference sequence). The CDR3 loop reads CSARDSRIYGYTF. In DNA, the CDR3 is TGCAGTGCTAGAGATTCGCGCATCTATGGCTACACCTTC.

A few counts support this clonotype. This chain connects TRBV9 to TRBJ2-3; 7 bases line up with TRBD2. This CDR3 has 16 residues. Unmatched junction bases numbered 11, after V lost 4 bases and J lost 3 bases. Germline CDR1 is SGDLS and CDR2 is YYNGEE. The CDR3 nucleotides read TGTGCCAGCAGCTTATGGGAGGGGCAGGAGACAGATACGCAGTATTTT. It translates to CASSLWEGQETDTQYF.

This chain links TRBV5-1 with TRBJ1-2; D unclear. Germline V gene data show CDR1 as SGHRS and CDR2 as YFSETQ. This CDR3 has 13 amino acids. Trimming took off 4 bases at V and 2 bases at J, with 9 bases between the two ends. For the CDR3, the DNA is TGCGCCAGCAGCCATCCCGAAAACTATGGCTACACCTTC. The encoded protein is CASSHPENYGYTF.

V and J are TRBV7-2 and TRBJ2-3; D may be TRBD1 or TRBD2 (5 bases each). This CDR3 contains 16 residues. CDR1 is SGHTA, CDR2 FQGNSA, per germline. The ends were cut back, 0 bases at V and 6 bases at J, with 16 bases in the middle. The CDR3 protein is CASSLATGLAGDTQYF. DNA of the CDR3: TGTGCCAGCAGCTTAGCCACGGGGCTAGCAGGGGATACGCAGTATTTT.